A single sample is the source of the 24 T cell receptor beta chains below, sequenced in a study of OX40 agonist ivuxolimab in advanced cancers. Method: immunoSEQ multiplex PCR; TCRdb's copy keeps in-frame clones and lacks some. The top ten clones hold around 0.39% of a sample with fewer than 95,000 clones, around 90% of them seen once. The starting material was CD4+ or CD8+ T cells sorted from blood, obtained in a trial of the OX40 agonist ivuxolimab. Every receptor here comes from an adult with an advanced solid tumor such as melanoma, head and neck, liver or kidney cancer.

V is TRBV27 and J is TRBJ1-4; D is unresolved. CDR1 is MNHEY and CDR2 is SMNVEV in the germline V gene (reference sequence). The CDR3 loop spans 14 amino acids. The germline V and J ends were trimmed by 3 bases and 7 bases, with 12 bases remaining between them. CDR3 coding DNA: TGTGCCAGCAGTTTGGGTGCGGGCGGTGAAAAACTGTTTTTT. Translating it yields CASSLGAGGEKLFF.

The chain has TRBV28 and TRBJ2-7; D perhaps matches TRBD1 (6 bases). Germline assignment: CDR1 MDHEN and CDR2 SYDVKM. CDR3 length: 17 residues. Between the trimmed V and J ends, which lost 6 bases and 4 bases, there was a span of 25 bases. This CDR3 is CASSAGDLGGRPYEQYF. CDR3 in DNA: TGTGCCAGCAGCGCAGGGGACCTCGGCGGCCGGCCGTACGAGCAGTACTTC.

The chain employs TRBV4-1 and TRBJ2-1, with 9 positions matching TRBD2. The germline V gene encodes CDR1 MGHRA and CDR2 YSYEKL. Unmatched junction bases numbered 8, after V lost 3 bases and J lost 5 bases. This CDR3 has 16 residues. The CDR3 spells CASSQNSGGMHNEQFF. DNA of the CDR3: TGCGCCAGCAGCCAGAATAGCGGGGGTATGCACAATGAGCAGTTCTTC.

CDR3 nucleotide sequence: TGTGCCAGCAGCACCTCCTTTGCGGGCGAGCAGTACTTC. This translates into CASSTSFAGEQYF. The chain has TRBV9 and TRBJ2-7; D is perhaps TRBD2 (5 bases). Trimming stripped 4 bases from V and 6 bases from J, with 14 bases between. Germline V gene data show CDR1 as SGDLS and CDR2 as YYNGEE. The CDR3 is 13 amino acids.

The gene calls are TRBV6-6 and TRBJ1-1; D not certain. Germline CDR1 reads MNHNY; CDR2 reads SVGAGI (reference sequence). This CDR3 spans 15 amino acids. The V and J ends lost 0 bases and 1 base respectively, with 9 bases between them. The CDR3 DNA reads TGTGCCAGCAGTTACTCTAGCTACCAGAACACTGAAGCTTTCTTT. It encodes CASSYSSYQNTEAFF.

The chain combines TRBV7-9 with TRBJ2-7, with D unresolved. Germline CDR1 SEHNR, CDR2 FQNEAQ (reference sequence). V lost 5 bases, J lost 3 bases, and 11 bases lay in between. The CDR3 runs to 13 residues. The CDR3 loop is CASSVGVFYEQYF. DNA of the CDR3: TGTGCCAGCAGCGTTGGGGTATTCTACGAGCAGTACTTC.

This rearrangement joins TRBV30 to TRBJ2-3; D unclear. Trimming took 1 base from V and 5 from J, leaving 4 bases between them. CDR3 length: 11 amino acids. Germline CDR1 is GTSNPN and CDR2 is SVGIG (reference sequence). The CDR3 sequence: CAWSGGDTQYF. As DNA, the CDR3 is TGTGCCTGGAGTGGGGGAGATACGCAGTATTTT.

V is TRBV11-3 and J is TRBJ2-3; TRBD1 matches at 7 bases. Looked up from germline, CDR1 is SGHNT and CDR2 is YENEEA. With V trimmed by 6 bases and J by 3 bases, 9 bases remained unmatched. The CDR3 totals 15 residues. CDR3 sequence (DNA): TGTGCCAGCAGAGCCGGGACAGTTGGTACAGATACGCAGTATTTT. Protein product: CASRAGTVGTDTQYF.

The sample holds a few counts of this clone. V usage is TRBV28 and J usage is TRBJ2-3; D remains ambiguous. This CDR3 region has 17 residues. The V gene lost 1 base and the J gene lost 2 bases, with 16 bases spanning the gap. Germline CDR1 and CDR2: MDHEN and SYDVKM. The CDR3, as DNA: TGTGCCAGCAGTTTATTTTGGTATCGGTCAACCACAGATACGCAGTATTTT. Its protein product is CASSLFWYRSTTDTQYF.

The table lists this clone with a count of one. The V and J genes are TRBV28 and TRBJ2-7; 9 bases are shared with TRBD2. Germline CDR1 reads MDHEN; CDR2 reads SYDVKM. The CDR3 extends over 16 amino acids. V lost 3 bases, J lost 4 bases, and 10 bases stayed unmatched. DNA of the CDR3: TGTGCCAGCAGTTTGGGCGGGGGGGATCCAGGGTACGAGCAGTACTTC. Encoded protein: CASSLGGGDPGYEQYF. The whole variable domain, filled in from reference TRBV28 and TRBJ2-7, reads DVKVTQSSRYLVKRTGEKVFLECVQDMDHENMFWYRQDPGLGLRLIYFSYDVKMKEKGDIPEGYSVSREKKERFSLILESASTNQTSMYLCASSLGGGDPGYEQYFGPGTRLTVT.

This rearrangement joins TRBV15 to TRBJ1-5; D possibly corresponds to TRBD1 (6 bases). The CDR3 length is 14 residues. CDR1 is LNHNV, CDR2 YYDKDF, per germline (reference sequence). Trimming stripped 5 bases from V and 4 bases from J, with 12 bases between. The CDR3 coding sequence is TGTGCCACCAGCTCAGGACAGCCTAATCAGCCCCAGCATTTT. As protein: CATSSGQPNQPQHF.

The rearrangement joins TRBV11-2 to TRBJ2-5; 13 bases fit TRBD2. The junction had 11 bases not matched to a gene; V was cut back by 5 bases and J by 5 bases. This CDR3 comprises 17 residues. The germline V gene has CDR1 SGHAT and CDR2 FQNNGV. The chain's CDR3 is CASSPLLAGGLGETQYF. In nucleotides, the CDR3 is TGTGCCAGCAGCCCGCTACTAGCGGGGGGGCTGGGGGAGACCCAGTACTTC. Looking up the rest from reference TRBV11-2 and TRBJ2-5 gives the full variable domain: EAGVAQSPRYKIIEKRQSVAFWCNPISGHATLYWYQQILGQGPKLLIQFQNNGVVDDSQLPKDRFSAERLKGVDSTLKIQPAKLEDSAVYLCASSPLLAGGLGETQYFGPGTRLLVL.

Only one count was recorded for this clone. V and J are TRBV13 and TRBJ2-1; 9 bases line up with TRBD2. V was clipped by 0 bases and J by 6 bases; unmatched bases: 6. Germline CDR1 reads PRHDT; CDR2 reads FYEKMQ (reference sequence). The CDR3 length is 16 residues. The CDR3 protein is CASSLGVGGRANEQFF. The CDR3, as DNA: TGTGCCAGCAGCTTAGGAGTCGGCGGGAGGGCCAATGAGCAGTTCTTC.

This clone was found a few times. The chain recombines TRBV4-1 with TRBJ2-3; D may correspond to TRBD1 or TRBD2 (5 bases each). The CDR3 totals 15 residues. V lost 1 base and J 1 base, leaving 9 bases between the germline ends. Germline lookup yields CDR1 MGHRA and CDR2 YSYEKL. The CDR3 sequence is CASSQGGTRTDTQYF. The CDR3, as DNA: TGCGCCAGCAGCCAAGGTGGGACCCGCACAGATACGCAGTATTTT.

The chain uses TRBV6-5 and TRBJ1-1; no clear D. The V and J ends lost 0 bases and 1 base respectively, with 9 bases between them. CDR1 and CDR2 from the germline V gene are MNHEY and SVGAGI. The CDR3 contains 15 residues. The CDR3 DNA is TGTGCCAGCAGTTACTCGGGCTGGGGGAACACTGAAGCTTTCTTT. Its translation: CASSYSGWGNTEAFF.

The chain links TRBV19 to TRBJ2-7; 7 positions agree with TRBD2. This CDR3 comprises 17 residues. Germline values: CDR1 LNHDA, CDR2 SQIVND (reference sequence). V lost 5 bases to trimming and J lost 2 bases; unmatched junction nucleotides: 15. CDR3 region: CASSPRPVGLGPYEQYF. In nucleotides, the CDR3 is TGTGCCAGTAGTCCCCGGCCGGTCGGACTAGGCCCCTACGAGCAGTACTTC.

This chain uses TRBV7-2 with TRBJ2-3; no firm D call. Germline CDR1 reads SGHTA; CDR2 reads FQGNSA. CDR3 length equals 12 residues. V lost 4 bases, J lost 6 bases, and 8 bases lay in between. This CDR3 reads CASSSPGDTQYF. For the CDR3, the DNA is TGTGCCAGCAGCTCCCCTGGCGATACGCAGTATTTT.

This chain links TRBV20-1 with TRBJ1-1; D remains ambiguous. The CDR3 sequence is 11 residues long. V dropped 2 bases and J dropped 5 bases, with 6 bases sitting between them. The V gene's germline CDR1 is DFQATT and CDR2 SNEGSKA (reference sequence). The CDR3 sequence: CSARKTTEAFF. CDR3 DNA: TGCAGTGCTAGAAAAACGACTGAAGCTTTCTTT.

The chain has TRBV2 and TRBJ2-5; D might be TRBD2 (6 bases). V dropped 3 bases and J dropped 7 bases, with 12 bases sitting between them. The CDR3 is 13 residues long. CDR1 SNHLY and CDR2 FYNNEI come from the germline V gene. DNA of the CDR3: TGTGCCAGCAGTGATGTTGGGACTGTGACCCAGTACTTC. This sequence encodes CASSDVGTVTQYF. The entire variable domain, with the rest obtained from reference TRBV2 and TRBJ2-5, is as follows: EPEVTQTPSHQVTQMGQEVILRCVPISNHLYFYWYRQILGQKVEFLVSFYNNEISEKSEIFDDQFSVERPDGSNFTLKIRSTKLEDSAMYFCASSDVGTVTQYFGPGTRLLVL.

This chain joins TRBV5-1 and TRBJ1-2; perhaps TRBD1 as D (6 bases). V was trimmed by 0 bases and J by 4 bases, leaving 19 bases between them. There are 17 residues in the CDR3. Germline V gene data show CDR1 as SGHRS and CDR2 as YFSETQ. CDR3 nucleotide sequence: TGCGCCAGCAGCTTGGGCCCCTCAGGGGAGGAGAGCTATGGCTACACCTTC. It specifies CASSLGPSGEESYGYTF.

The J gene is TRBJ1-2, the V gene TRBV2; D remains unclear. Trimming shortened V by 6 bases and J by 0 bases, and 14 bases separated the two germline ends. Germline V gives CDR1 SNHLY, CDR2 FYNNEI. The CDR3 consists of 15 residues. In nucleotides, the CDR3 is TGTGCCAGCAGCCTCCTTCGGGCAACTAACTATGGCTACACCTTC. Translation: CASSLLRATNYGYTF.

CDR3 DNA sequence: TGTGCCAGCACCCTGACAGGGGGCGGTGGCTACACCTTC. Protein product: CASTLTGGGGYTF. The chain employs TRBV6-1 and TRBJ1-2, with 10 bases lining up with TRBD1. This CDR3 is 13 amino acids long. The ends lost 7 bases at V and 7 bases at J; junction bases unmatched: 6. CDR1 is MNHNS and CDR2 is SASEGT in the germline V gene.

This rearrangement joins TRBV7-7 to TRBJ2-5; weak D call: TRBD2 (6 bases). Germline CDR1 SSHAT, CDR2 FNYEAQ (reference sequence). The V end was cut by 7 bases, the J end by 4 bases, with 16 bases between. There are 14 residues in the CDR3. The CDR3 spells CASNPVVRGETQYF. The DNA for the CDR3 is TGTGCCAGCAACCCTGTGGTGCGGGGAGAGACCCAGTACTTC.

A few counts support this clone. The CDR3 here is CASSLEKRGGNEQFF. The CDR3, as DNA: TGTGCCAGCAGCTTAGAAAAGCGGGGTGGCAATGAGCAGTTCTTC. The chain is built from TRBV7-9 and TRBJ2-1; 7 bases fit TRBD2. This CDR3 has 15 residues. CDR1 and CDR2 (germline): SEHNR, FQNEAQ (reference sequence). J lost 6 bases, V lost 1 base, and 6 bases had no gene match.